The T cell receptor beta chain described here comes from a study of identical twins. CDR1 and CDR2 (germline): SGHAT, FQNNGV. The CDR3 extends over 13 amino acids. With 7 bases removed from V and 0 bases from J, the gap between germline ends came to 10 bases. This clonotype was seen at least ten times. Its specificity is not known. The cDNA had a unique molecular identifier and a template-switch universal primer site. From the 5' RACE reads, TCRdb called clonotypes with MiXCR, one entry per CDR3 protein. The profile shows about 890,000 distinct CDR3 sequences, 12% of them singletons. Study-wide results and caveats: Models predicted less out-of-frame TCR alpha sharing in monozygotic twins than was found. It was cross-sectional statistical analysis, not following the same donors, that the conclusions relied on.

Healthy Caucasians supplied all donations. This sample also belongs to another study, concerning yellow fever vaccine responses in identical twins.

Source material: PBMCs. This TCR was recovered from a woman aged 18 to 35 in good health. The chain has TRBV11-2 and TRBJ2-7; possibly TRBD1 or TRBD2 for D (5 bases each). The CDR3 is CASTWGISYEQYF. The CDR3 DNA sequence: TGTGCCAGCACCTGGGGGATCTCCTACGAGCAGTACTTC.